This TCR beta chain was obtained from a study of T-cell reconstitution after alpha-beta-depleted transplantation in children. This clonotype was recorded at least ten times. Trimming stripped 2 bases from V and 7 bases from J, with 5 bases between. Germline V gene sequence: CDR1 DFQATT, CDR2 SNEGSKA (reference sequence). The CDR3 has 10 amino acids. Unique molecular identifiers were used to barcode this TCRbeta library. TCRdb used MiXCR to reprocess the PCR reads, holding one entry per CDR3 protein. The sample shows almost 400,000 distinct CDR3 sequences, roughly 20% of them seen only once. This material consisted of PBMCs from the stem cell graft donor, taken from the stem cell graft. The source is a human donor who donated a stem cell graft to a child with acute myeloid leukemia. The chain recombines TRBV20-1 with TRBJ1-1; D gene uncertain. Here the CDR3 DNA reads TGCAGTGCTAGACGGGTTGAAGCTTTCTTT. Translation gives CSARRVEAFF.